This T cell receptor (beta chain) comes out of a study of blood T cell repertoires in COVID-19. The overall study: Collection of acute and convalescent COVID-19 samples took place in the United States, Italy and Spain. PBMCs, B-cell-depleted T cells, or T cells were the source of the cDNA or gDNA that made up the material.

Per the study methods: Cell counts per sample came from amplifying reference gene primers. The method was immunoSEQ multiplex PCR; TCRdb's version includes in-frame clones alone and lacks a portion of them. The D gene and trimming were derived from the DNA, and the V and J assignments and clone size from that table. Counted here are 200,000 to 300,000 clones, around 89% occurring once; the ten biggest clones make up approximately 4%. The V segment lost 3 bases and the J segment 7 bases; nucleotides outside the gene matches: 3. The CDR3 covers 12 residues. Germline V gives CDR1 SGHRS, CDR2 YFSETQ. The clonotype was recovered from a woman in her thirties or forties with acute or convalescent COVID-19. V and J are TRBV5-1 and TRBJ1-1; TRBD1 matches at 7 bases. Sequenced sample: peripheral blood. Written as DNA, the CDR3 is TGCGCCAGCAGCTCTACAGGGGTTGAAGCTTTCTTT. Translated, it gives CASSSTGVEAFF.